This is a list of T cell receptor beta chains from one sample in a study of blood T cells in healthy people across ages. TCRdb re-analysed the 5' RACE reads in MiXCR, keeping a single row per CDR3 protein. The sample carries roughly 1,500,000 distinct CDR3 sequences, 42% recorded once. The material sequenced was blood. These receptors all come from a young woman in good health. CDR3s include the opening cysteine and the closing phenylalanine or tryptophan. The D gene is left open where the match is weak. Not all rows give a size; the values are once, few, many and, for expanded clones, a class.

j_call,v_call,cdr3_length,clone_size,d_call,cdr3_nt,cdr3_aa
TRBJ2-3,TRBV27,13,-,-,TGTGCCAGCAGTTGGTTCGGCACAGATACGCAGTATTTT,CASSWFGTDTQYF
TRBJ1-4,TRBV20-1,14,few,-,TGCAGTGCTAGTGAGCCCCCGAATAATGAAAAACTGTTTTTT,CSASEPPNNEKLFF
TRBJ2-7,TRBV20-1,15,-,TRBD2,TGCAGTGCTAGCCATCCTAGCGGGAGTTCTTCCGAGCAGTACTTC,CSASHPSGSSSEQYF
TRBJ2-3,TRBV5-1,16,-,-,TGCGCCAGCAGCCTTGGCGGCCGACTCCGCACAGATACGCAGTATTTT,CASSLGGRLRTDTQYF
TRBJ2-2,TRBV7-6,14,-,-,TGTGCCAGCAGCCTAGCGACCGGGACCGCGGAGCTGTTTTTT,CASSLATGTAELFF
TRBJ1-2,TRBV10-3,13,-,-,TGTGCCATCAGAAGGGAAAGGGGCTATGGCTACACCTTC,CAIRRERGYGYTF
TRBJ2-7,TRBV6-1,12,few,-,TGTGCCAGTTTGACAGTGCCCTACGAGCAGTACTTC,CASLTVPYEQYF
TRBJ1-2,TRBV28,15,-,-,TGTGCCAGCAGTTTAAGGTCGGTTGCTAACTATGGCTACACCTTC,CASSLRSVANYGYTF
TRBJ2-7,TRBV20-1,18,few,TRBD2,TGCAGTGCTATTGGGGCCCCGGGACTAGCTCAAATTTCCTACGAGCAGTACTTC,CSAIGAPGLAQISYEQYF
TRBJ2-5,TRBV7-9,14,few,-,TGTGCCAGCAGCCAGAGTTCACTGCAAGAGACCCAGTACTTC,CASSQSSLQETQYF
TRBJ2-7,TRBV3-1,15,-,TRBD1,TGTGCCAGCAGCCAGCAACCGGGACAGTCCTACGAGCAGTACTTC,CASSQQPGQSYEQYF
TRBJ2-1,TRBV6-1,12,-,TRBD1,TGTGCCAGCAGCCCGACAGGGCCTGAGCAGTTCTTC,CASSPTGPEQFF
TRBJ2-5,TRBV12-3/TRBV12-4,13,-,TRBD2,TGTGCCAGCAGTATAAGACTAGCGGGAGAGCAGTACTTC,CASSIRLAGEQYF
TRBJ2-1,TRBV4-1,17,-,-,TGCGCCAGCAGCCAAGTTCTAGGGGCCCCCTCCTACAATGAGCAGTTCTTC,CASSQVLGAPSYNEQFF
TRBJ2-1,TRBV5-1,20,few,-,TGCGCCAGCAGCCCGGCCGGGACTCCCAGTGTGACCAGCTCCTACAATGAGCAGTTCTTC,CASSPAGTPSVTSSYNEQFF
TRBJ2-5,TRBV20-1,16,-,TRBD2,TGCAGTGCTAGAGATCCTGGGACTAGCTTCCAAGAGACCCAGTACTTC,CSARDPGTSFQETQYF
TRBJ2-7,TRBV29-1,11,-,-,TGCAGCGTTGAAGTATCCTACGAGCAGTACTTC,CSVEVSYEQYF
TRBJ2-2,TRBV11-2,13,-,-,TGTGCCACTAGGGATAAGAACACCGGGGAGCTGTTTTTT,CATRDKNTGELFF
TRBJ2-1,TRBV12-5,17,-,TRBD2,TGTGCTAGTGGTTCGGGGACTAGCGGGATAATCTACAATGAGCAGTTCTTC,CASGSGTSGIIYNEQFF
TRBJ1-2,TRBV27,16,-,TRBD1,TGTGCCAGCAGTTTATGGACCGGGACAGGGAACTATGGCTACACCTTC,CASSLWTGTGNYGYTF
TRBJ2-7,TRBV11-2,15,-,-,TGTGCCAGCAGCCTAACTACAGGAATGGTAGGCGAGCAGTACTTC,CASSLTTGMVGEQYF
TRBJ2-4,TRBV7-2,19,-,TRBD2,TGTGCCAGCAGCTTAGTTGGGACTAGCGGGGGGGTAGCCAAAAACATTCAGTACTTC,CASSLVGTSGGVAKNIQYF
TRBJ2-7,TRBV5-1,14,few,-,TGCGCCAGCAGGGCCCTTTTAGTCTCCTACGAGCAGTACTTC,CASRALLVSYEQYF
TRBJ2-5,TRBV29-1,12,-,-,TGCAGCGTTGAGCGTGGGGAAGAGACCCAGTACTTC,CSVERGEETQYF
TRBJ2-7,TRBV27,13,once,-,TGTGCCAGCAGTGTAACAGGAAAGTACGAGCAGTACTTC,CASSVTGKYEQYF
TRBJ2-7,TRBV3-1,16,-,-,TGTGCCAGCAGCCAAAGATTAACAGCTGACGACTACGAGCAGTACTTC,CASSQRLTADDYEQYF
TRBJ1-2,TRBV7-9,15,many,TRBD1,TGTGCCAGCAGCTTAAAAGACAGGGGAAATTATGGCTACACCTTC,CASSLKDRGNYGYTF
TRBJ2-5,TRBV29-1,14,-,-,TGCAGCGTTGGATTACGTAGCGCCCAAGAGACCCAGTACTTC,CSVGLRSAQETQYF
TRBJ2-5,TRBV20-1,13,-,-,TGCAGTGCTCTCTTCCTTAGTTCCGGTGAGCAGTACTTC,CSALFLSSGEQYF
TRBJ2-5,TRBV25-1,14,few,TRBD2,TGTGCCAGCAGTGTAGTAAAGAGCGGGAGTGTGCAGTACTTC,CASSVVKSGSVQYF
TRBJ2-7,TRBV27,14,-,-,TGTGCCAGCAGTTCCGGGGGCCTCACCTACGAGCAGTACTTC,CASSSGGLTYEQYF
TRBJ2-3,TRBV14,16,-,TRBD2,TGTGCCAGCAGCATCCTAGGAGCGGGAGGGCCCAGTACGCAGTATTTT,CASSILGAGGPSTQYF
TRBJ2-7,TRBV20-1,14,-,TRBD1,TGCAGTGCTAGAGCCCGGGACAGGGGCCACGAGCAGTACTTC,CSARARDRGHEQYF
TRBJ2-1,TRBV4-1,15,few,TRBD2,TGCGCCAGCAGCCGGCTAGCGGGGTCCCACAATGAGCAGTTCTTC,CASSRLAGSHNEQFF
TRBJ1-2,TRBV5-1,16,-,-,TGCGCCAGCAGCTCCGGGACGTCCAACTACTTCTATGGCTACACCTTC,CASSSGTSNYFYGYTF
TRBJ2-3,TRBV9,15,-,-,TGTGCCAGCAGCGTGAACGGGGCGAGCACAGATACGCAGTATTTT,CASSVNGASTDTQYF
TRBJ1-2,TRBV3-1,15,-,-,TGTGCCAGCAGCCAACCAGGAAGCTTTAACTATGGCTACACCTTC,CASSQPGSFNYGYTF
TRBJ1-5,TRBV29-1,13,few,-,TGCAGCGTTAAGATGGACAACAATCAGCCCCAGCATTTT,CSVKMDNNQPQHF
TRBJ2-2,TRBV10-3,14,-,-,TGTGCCATCGGGCCGGGGGGCCGGAACGGGGAGCTGTTTTTT,CAIGPGGRNGELFF
TRBJ2-3,TRBV12-3/TRBV12-4,17,-,TRBD2,TGTGCCAGCAGTCTTAGCGGGGGGGCCGGTTTGACAGATACGCAGTATTTT,CASSLSGGAGLTDTQYF
TRBJ2-7,TRBV20-1,15,-,-,TGCAGTGCTAGAGATCCTTCGAGGGAAGGGAACGAGCAGTACTTC,CSARDPSREGNEQYF
TRBJ2-4,TRBV20-1,15,many,TRBD2,TGCAGTGCTTCCCGGACTAGAGGCGCACAAACCATTCAGTACTTC,CSASRTRGAQTIQYF
TRBJ1-5,TRBV18,16,-,TRBD1,TGTGCCAGCTCTCGAGGACAGGCCGACGGGCAGCAGCCCCAGCATTTT,CASSRGQADGQQPQHF
TRBJ1-2,TRBV14,16,few,-,TGTGCCAGCAGCCAAGTTCCTTCGGGGTTCCCCTATGGCTACACCTTC,CASSQVPSGFPYGYTF
TRBJ2-3,TRBV27,16,-,TRBD2,TGTGCCAGCAGTTTAGCAGCGGGGAGGGGAACAGATACGCAGTATTTT,CASSLAAGRGTDTQYF
TRBJ2-7,TRBV5-8,12,few,-,TGTGCCAGCAACCTCCGGTTCTACGAGCAGTACTTC,CASNLRFYEQYF
TRBJ2-5,TRBV6-6,15,-,-,TGTGCCAGCAGCACCGGGACCTCCCGGGTGGAGACCCAGTACTTC,CASSTGTSRVETQYF
TRBJ1-2,TRBV6-2/TRBV6-3,16,-,TRBD1,TGTGCCAGCAGCCTCCGACAGGGGGGCCCAAACTATGGCTACACCTTC,CASSLRQGGPNYGYTF
TRBJ1-1,TRBV7-9,18,-,-,TGTGCCAGCAGCTTCGGGGGGGTGTCCCATGGGATGAACACTGAAGCTTTCTTT,CASSFGGVSHGMNTEAFF
TRBJ2-1,TRBV11-1,12,-,-,TGTGCCAGCACCTTAACCTACAATGAGCAGTTCTTC,CASTLTYNEQFF
TRBJ2-1,TRBV7-9,17,-,TRBD2,TGTGCCAGCAGCTTTTCGACTAGCGGGAGTGGTTACAATGAGCAGTTCTTC,CASSFSTSGSGYNEQFF
TRBJ1-2,TRBV5-5,14,-,-,TGTGCCAGCAGCACCCCGGGACCGACGGCTGGCTACACCTTC,CASSTPGPTAGYTF
TRBJ1-4,TRBV7-7,14,-,TRBD1,TGTGCCAACAGCCCTACAGGGGGCTTTGAAAAACTGTTTTTT,CANSPTGGFEKLFF
TRBJ1-1,TRBV4-2,14,-,-,TGTGCCAGCAGCCAAGAGGGGGCGGACACTGAAGCTTTCTTT,CASSQEGADTEAFF
TRBJ2-5,TRBV29-1,11,-,-,TGCAGCGGAGGACCCAAAGAGACCCAGTACTTC,CSGGPKETQYF
TRBJ2-5,TRBV11-2,15,few,-,TGTGCCAGCAGCTTTAGTACCCTTCCGGCCGGGACACAGTACTTC,CASSFSTLPAGTQYF
TRBJ2-7,TRBV7-9,14,-,TRBD1,TGTGCCAGCAACTGGGACAGGGGAACGTACGAGCAGTACTTC,CASNWDRGTYEQYF